The TCR beta chain under discussion was sequenced for a study of shared clonotypes between healthy human individuals. Libraries were prepared by immunoSEQ multiplex PCR; TCRdb keeps only in-frame clonotypes and omits some of them. This sample has around 1.9 million clones, with around 93% found just once. CD45RO negativity and positive selection for CCR7 defined naive CD8 cells, a population that excluded terminally differentiated effector memory CD45RA+ cells. The donor population consisted of healthy HIV-negative adults with no recent acute infections or vaccinations. The V and J ends lost 4 bases and 2 bases respectively, with 8 bases between them. From germline, CDR1 is SQVTM and CDR2 ANQGSEA. The CDR3 consists of 13 residues. In this sample, this clone turned up once. The same CDR3 is also encoded by other DNA sequences in this sample.

The sequenced sample was naive CD8+ T cells from PBMCs. This TCR was sampled from a young man in good health. Some clones in this sample may be carry-over from other donors' samples. The rearrangement links TRBV29-1 to TRBJ2-2; TRBD1 or TRBD2 may be the D gene (5 bases each). In DNA, the CDR3 is TGCAGCGTTGGGGGGTCCAACACCGGGGAGCTGTTTTTT. It specifies CSVGGSNTGELFF.